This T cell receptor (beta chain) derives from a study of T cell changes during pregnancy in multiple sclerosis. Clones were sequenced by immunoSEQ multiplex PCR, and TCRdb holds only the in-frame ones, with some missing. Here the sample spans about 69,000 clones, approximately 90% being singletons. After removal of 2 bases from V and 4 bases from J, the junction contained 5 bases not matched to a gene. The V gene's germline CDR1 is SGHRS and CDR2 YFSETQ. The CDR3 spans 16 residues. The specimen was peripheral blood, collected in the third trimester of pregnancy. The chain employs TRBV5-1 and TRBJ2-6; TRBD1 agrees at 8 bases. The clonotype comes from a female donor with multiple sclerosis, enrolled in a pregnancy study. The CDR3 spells CASSFAGGRGANVLTF. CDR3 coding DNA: TGCGCCAGCAGCTTCGCAGGGGGCAGAGGGGCCAACGTCCTGACTTTC.